The entry that follows covers one TCR beta chain sequence. Other nucleotide sequences from this sample produce the same CDR3. The germline CDR1 and CDR2 sequences are MNHEY and SMNVEV (reference sequence). The germline V and J ends were trimmed by 5 bases and 5 bases, with 12 bases remaining between them. The length of the CDR3 is 13 residues. The sample is drawn from a study of PD-1 blockade in classical Hodgkin lymphoma. Method: immunoSEQ multiplex PCR; TCRdb's copy keeps in-frame clones and lacks some. Among some 2,400 clones listed, 61% were seen once. This sample's time point: cycle 4 day 1 (C4D1), after about 6 weeks of nivolumab. There was relapse after autologous stem cell transplantation in every patient, and there was variation in brentuximab vedotin exposure. Through magnetic negative selection, CD8+ T cells were separated from PBMCs that had been thawed.

The sample in question was CD8+ T cells from blood, obtained before the fourth cycle of nivolumab. The TCR was taken from a human donor with classical Hodgkin lymphoma. V and J are TRBV27 and TRBJ2-5; D unclear. In DNA form, the CDR3 reads TGTGCCAGCAGTCCCACTTCGGAGGAGACCCAGTACTTC. It yields the protein CASSPTSEETQYF.